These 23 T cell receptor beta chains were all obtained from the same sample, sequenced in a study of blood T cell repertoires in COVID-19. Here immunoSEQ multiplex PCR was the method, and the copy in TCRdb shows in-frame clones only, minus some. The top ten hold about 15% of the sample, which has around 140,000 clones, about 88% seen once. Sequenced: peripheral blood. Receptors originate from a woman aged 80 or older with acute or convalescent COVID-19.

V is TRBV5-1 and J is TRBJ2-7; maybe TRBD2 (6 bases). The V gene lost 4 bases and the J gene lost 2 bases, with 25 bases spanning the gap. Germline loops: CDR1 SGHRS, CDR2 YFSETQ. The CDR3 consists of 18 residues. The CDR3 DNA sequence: TGCGCCAGCAGCACTACCTTCCCCTCGGGACTGGTACCCTACGAGCAGTACTTC. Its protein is CASSTTFPSGLVPYEQYF.

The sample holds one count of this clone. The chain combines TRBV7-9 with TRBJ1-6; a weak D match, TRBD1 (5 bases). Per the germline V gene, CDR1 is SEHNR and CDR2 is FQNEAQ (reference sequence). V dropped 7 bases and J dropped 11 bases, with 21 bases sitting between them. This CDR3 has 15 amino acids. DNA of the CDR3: TGTGCCAGCACCCAATCTGGGGGGGTTGGTGCACCCCTCCACTTT. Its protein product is CASTQSGGVGAPLHF. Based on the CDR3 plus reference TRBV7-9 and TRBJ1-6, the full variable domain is DTGVSQNPRHKITKRGQNVTFRCDPISEHNRLYWYRQTLGQGPEFLTYFQNEAQLEKSRLLSDRFSAERPKGSFSTLEIQRTEQGDSAMYLCASTQSGGVGAPLHFGNGTRLTVT.

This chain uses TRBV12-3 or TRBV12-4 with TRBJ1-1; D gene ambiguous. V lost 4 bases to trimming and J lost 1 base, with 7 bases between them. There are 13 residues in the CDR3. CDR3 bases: TGTGCCAGCAGTTCTCAGGCGAACACTGAAGCTTTCTTT. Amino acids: CASSSQANTEAFF.

The CDR3 sequence: CASSSSLAGPSVAKNIQYF. In DNA, the CDR3 is TGTGCCAGCAGCTCCTCACTAGCGGGACCCTCCGTTGCCAAAAACATTCAGTACTTC. V is TRBV7-2 and J is TRBJ2-4; 10 nucleotides line up with TRBD2. This CDR3 comprises 19 residues. CDR1 SGHTA and CDR2 FQGNSA come from the germline V gene. V lost 4 bases, J lost 1 base, and 13 bases stayed unmatched.

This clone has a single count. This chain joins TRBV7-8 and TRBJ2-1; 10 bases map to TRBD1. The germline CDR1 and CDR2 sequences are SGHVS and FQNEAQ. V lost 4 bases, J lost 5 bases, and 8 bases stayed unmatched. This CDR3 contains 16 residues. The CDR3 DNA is TGTGCCAGCAGCTCTAGAGGACAGGGGGTAGACAATGAGCAGTTCTTC. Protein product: CASSSRGQGVDNEQFF. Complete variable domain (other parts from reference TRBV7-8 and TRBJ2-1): GAGVSQSPRYKVAKRGQDVALRCDPISGHVSLFWYQQALGQGPEFLTYFQNEAQLDKSGLPSDRFFAERPEGSVSTLKIQRTQQEDSAVYLCASSSRGQGVDNEQFFGPGTRLTVL.

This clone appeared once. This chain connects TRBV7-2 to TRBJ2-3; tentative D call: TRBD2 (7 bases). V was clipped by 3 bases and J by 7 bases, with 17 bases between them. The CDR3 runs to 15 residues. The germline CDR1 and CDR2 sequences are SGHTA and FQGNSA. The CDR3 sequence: CASSLGPGGANTQYF. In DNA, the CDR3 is TGTGCCAGCAGCTTGGGCCCTGGGGGGGCTAATACGCAGTATTTT.

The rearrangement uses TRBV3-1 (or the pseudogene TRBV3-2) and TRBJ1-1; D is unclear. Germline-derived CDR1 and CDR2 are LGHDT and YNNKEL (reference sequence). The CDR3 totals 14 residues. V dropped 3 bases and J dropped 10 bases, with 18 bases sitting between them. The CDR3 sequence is CASSQNKGAVGAFF. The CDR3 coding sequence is TGTGCCAGCAGCCAGAACAAAGGAGCCGTGGGAGCTTTCTTT.

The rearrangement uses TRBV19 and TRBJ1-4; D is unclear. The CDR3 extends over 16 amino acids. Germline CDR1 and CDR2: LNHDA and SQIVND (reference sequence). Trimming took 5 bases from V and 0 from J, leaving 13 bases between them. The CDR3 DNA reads TGTGCCAGTAGTCGATCTGGGCGGGCAACTAATGAAAAACTGTTTTTT. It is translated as CASSRSGRATNEKLFF.

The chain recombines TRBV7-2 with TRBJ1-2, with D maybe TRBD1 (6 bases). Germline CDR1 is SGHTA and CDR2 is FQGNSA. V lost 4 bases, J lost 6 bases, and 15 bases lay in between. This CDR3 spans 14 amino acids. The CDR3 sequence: CASSSLWDINGYTF. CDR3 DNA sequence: TGTGCCAGCAGCTCCCTGTGGGACATTAATGGCTACACCTTC.

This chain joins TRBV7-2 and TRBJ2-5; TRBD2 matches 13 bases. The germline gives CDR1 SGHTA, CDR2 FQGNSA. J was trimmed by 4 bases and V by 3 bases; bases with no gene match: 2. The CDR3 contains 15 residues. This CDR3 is CASSLGLAGTETQYF. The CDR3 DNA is TGTGCCAGCAGCTTGGGACTAGCGGGAACAGAGACCCAGTACTTC.

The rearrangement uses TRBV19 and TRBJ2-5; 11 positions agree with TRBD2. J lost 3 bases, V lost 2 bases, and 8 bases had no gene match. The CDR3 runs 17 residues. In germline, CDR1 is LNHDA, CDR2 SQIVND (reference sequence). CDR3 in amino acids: CASSIQGTSGPKETQYF. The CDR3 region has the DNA TGTGCCAGTAGTATACAGGGGACTAGCGGACCGAAAGAGACCCAGTACTTC.

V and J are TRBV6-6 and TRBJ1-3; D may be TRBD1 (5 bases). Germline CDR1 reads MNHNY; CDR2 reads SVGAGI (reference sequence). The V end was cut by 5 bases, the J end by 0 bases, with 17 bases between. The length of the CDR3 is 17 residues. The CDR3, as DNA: TGTGCCAGCAGTCTATGGGAAGGGGCCCGCTCTGGAAACACCATATATTTT. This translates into CASSLWEGARSGNTIYF.

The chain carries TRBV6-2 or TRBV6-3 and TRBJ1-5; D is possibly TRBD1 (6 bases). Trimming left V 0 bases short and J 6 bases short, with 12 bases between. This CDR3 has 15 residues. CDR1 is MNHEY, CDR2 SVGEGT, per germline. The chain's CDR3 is CASSYSSGGRQPQHF. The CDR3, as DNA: TGTGCCAGCAGTTACTCGAGTGGGGGCCGTCAGCCCCAGCATTTT.

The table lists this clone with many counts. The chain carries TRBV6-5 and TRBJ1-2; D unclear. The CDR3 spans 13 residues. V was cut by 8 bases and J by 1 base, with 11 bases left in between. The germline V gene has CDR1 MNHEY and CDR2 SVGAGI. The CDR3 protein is CASSESFNYGYTF. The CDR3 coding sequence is TGTGCCAGCTCGGAGTCTTTTAACTATGGCTACACCTTC.

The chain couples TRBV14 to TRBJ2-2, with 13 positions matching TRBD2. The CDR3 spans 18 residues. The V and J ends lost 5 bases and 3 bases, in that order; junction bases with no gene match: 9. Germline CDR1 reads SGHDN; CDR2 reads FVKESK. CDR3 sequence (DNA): TGTGCCAGCAGCGCACCGGGACTAGCGGGACGGTACACCGGGGAGCTGTTTTTT. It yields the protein CASSAPGLAGRYTGELFF.

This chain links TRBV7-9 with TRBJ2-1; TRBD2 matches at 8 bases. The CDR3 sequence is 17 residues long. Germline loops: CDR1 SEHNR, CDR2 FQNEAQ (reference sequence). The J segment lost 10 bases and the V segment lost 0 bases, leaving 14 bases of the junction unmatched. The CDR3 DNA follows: TGTGCCAGCAGCTTAGCCGGCAAGCGGGGGCTTTTTAAAGAGCAGTTCTTC. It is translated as CASSLAGKRGLFKEQFF.

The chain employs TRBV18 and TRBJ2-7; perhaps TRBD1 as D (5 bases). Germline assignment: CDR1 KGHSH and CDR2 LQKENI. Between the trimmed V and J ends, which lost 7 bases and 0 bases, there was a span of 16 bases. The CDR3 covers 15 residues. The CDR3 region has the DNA TGTGCCAGCTTCCCCGACAGAAGTAGCTCCTACGAGCAGTACTTC. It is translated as CASFPDRSSSYEQYF.

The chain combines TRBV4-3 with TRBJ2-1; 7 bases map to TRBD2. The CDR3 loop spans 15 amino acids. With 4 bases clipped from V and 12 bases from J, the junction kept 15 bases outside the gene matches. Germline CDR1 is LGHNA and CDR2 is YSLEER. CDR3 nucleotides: TGCGCCAGCAGCCCACAGACCACCAGAGCGGGGACGCAGTTCTTC. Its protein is CASSPQTTRAGTQFF.

In nucleotides, the CDR3 is TGTGCCATCCGGGACAGTGACTCCTACGAGCAGTACTTC. Amino acid sequence: CAIRDSDSYEQYF. The chain uses TRBV10-3 and TRBJ2-7; TRBD1 aligns across 7 bases. Germline CDR1 ENHRY, CDR2 SYGVKD. This CDR3 region has 13 residues. With V trimmed by 8 bases and J by 0 bases, 4 bases remained unmatched.

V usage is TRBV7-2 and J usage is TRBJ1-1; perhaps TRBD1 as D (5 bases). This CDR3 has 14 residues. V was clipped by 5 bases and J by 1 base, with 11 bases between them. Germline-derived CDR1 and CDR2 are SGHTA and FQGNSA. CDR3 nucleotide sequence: TGTGCCAGCAGCGCGGGACGGCAGAACACTGAAGCTTTCTTT. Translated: CASSAGRQNTEAFF.

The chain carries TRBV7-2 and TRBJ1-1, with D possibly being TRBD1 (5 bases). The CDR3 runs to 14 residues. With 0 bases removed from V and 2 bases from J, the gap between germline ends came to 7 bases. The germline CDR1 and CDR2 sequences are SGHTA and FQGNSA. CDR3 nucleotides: TGTGCCAGCAGCTTAGCGCGGGACAACACTGAAGCTTTCTTT. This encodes CASSLARDNTEAFF.

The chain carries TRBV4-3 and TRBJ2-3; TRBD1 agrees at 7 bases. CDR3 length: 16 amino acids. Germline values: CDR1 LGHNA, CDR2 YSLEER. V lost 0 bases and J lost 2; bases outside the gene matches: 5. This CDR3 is CASSQETRGNTDTQYF. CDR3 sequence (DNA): TGCGCCAGCAGCCAAGAGACCAGGGGGAACACAGATACGCAGTATTTT.

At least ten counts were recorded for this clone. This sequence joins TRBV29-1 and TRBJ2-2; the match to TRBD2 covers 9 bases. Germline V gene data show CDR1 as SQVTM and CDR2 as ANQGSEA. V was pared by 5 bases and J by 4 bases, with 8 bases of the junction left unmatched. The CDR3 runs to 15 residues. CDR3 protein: CSVLLAGIFTGELFF. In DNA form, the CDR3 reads TGCAGCGTTCTTCTAGCGGGGATCTTCACCGGGGAGCTGTTTTTT.